Following are 18 T cell receptor beta chains from one sample sequenced in a study of cytomegalovirus exposure and HLA in healthy donors. The primer mix had 60 Vbeta and 13 Jbeta primers. Assay used: immunoSEQ multiplex PCR; TCRdb lists only in-frame clones, some missing. The profile covers under 200,000 clones, with 75% to 85% appearing a single time and about 1.9% taken by the ten largest. Sequencing used PBMCs. The receptor set was obtained from a woman aged 18-29 years in good health and CMV-seropositive.

V gene TRBV5-1 combines with J gene TRBJ2-2, with 12 bases that match TRBD2. Germline assignment: CDR1 SGHRS and CDR2 YFSETQ. V lost 1 base and J lost 0; bases outside the gene matches: 13. The CDR3 is 21 residues long. The CDR3 DNA sequence: TGCGCCAGCAGCTTGCCCCTCCTTCGACTAGCGGGGGCCGCGAACACCGGGGAGCTGTTTTTT. It specifies CASSLPLLRLAGAANTGELFF. Based on the CDR3 plus reference TRBV5-1 and TRBJ2-2, the full variable domain is KAGVTQTPRYLIKTRGQQVTLSCSPISGHRSVSWYQQTPGQGLQFLFEYFSETQRNKGNFPGRFSGRQFSNSRSEMNVSTLELGDSALYLCASSLPLLRLAGAANTGELFFGEGSRLTVL.

The chain is built from TRBV28 and TRBJ1-2; TRBD1 matches at 9 bases. The CDR3 runs 14 residues. Per germline, CDR1 MDHEN and CDR2 SYDVKM. V dropped 6 bases and J dropped 13; count of bases not matched to a gene: 15. This CDR3 is CASSVYRTGVPITF. CDR3 in DNA: TGTGCCAGCAGCGTTTATAGGACAGGGGTCCCCATCACCTTC.

This clone was counted between two and nine times. The chain is built from TRBV6-6 and TRBJ2-7, with D possibly TRBD2 on 5 matching bases. Per the germline V gene, CDR1 is MNHNY and CDR2 is SVGAGI (reference sequence). This CDR3 has 13 amino acids. V was clipped by 6 bases and J by 0 bases, with 9 bases between them. CDR3 loop: CASRHRDSYEQYF. The DNA of the CDR3 is TGTGCCAGCAGGCACCGGGACTCCTACGAGCAGTACTTC.

The chain uses TRBV7-6 and TRBJ2-2; D not certain. Germline lookup yields CDR1 SGHVS and CDR2 FNYEAQ. This CDR3 is built from 13 residues. V was trimmed by 1 base and J by 9 bases, leaving 9 bases between them. In DNA form, the CDR3 reads TGTGCCAGCAGCTTAGGCGGTCCCCGGGAGCTGTTTTTT. Translating gives CASSLGGPRELFF. The variable domain in full, with the rest retrieved from reference TRBV7-6 and TRBJ2-2, is GAGVSQSPRYKVTKRGQDVALRCDPISGHVSLYWYRQALGQGPEFLTYFNYEAQQDKSGLPNDRFSAERPEGSISTLTIQRTEQRDSAMYRCASSLGGPRELFFGEGSRLTVL.

This chain links TRBV10-1 with TRBJ2-1, with 8 bases that match TRBD1. Germline V gene lookup returns CDR1 WNHNN and CDR2 SYGVQD (reference sequence). The CDR3 runs 17 residues. Losses at the gene ends were 0 bases for V and 10 bases for J; bases not matched to a gene: 14. This CDR3 reads CASSESESTGVKREQFF. In DNA, the CDR3 is TGCGCCAGCAGTGAGTCGGAATCGACAGGGGTCAAAAGAGAGCAGTTCTTC.

This sequence joins TRBV28 and TRBJ2-3, with TRBD2 identical over 8 bases. Trimming removed 7 bases from V and 4 bases from J; junction bases left unmatched: 10. CDR1 is MDHEN, CDR2 SYDVKM, per germline. The CDR3 runs 15 residues. The CDR3 protein is CASTPGGGPPDTQYF. The DNA of the CDR3 is TGTGCCAGCACCCCGGGGGGGGGCCCCCCAGATACGCAGTATTTT. The whole variable domain, remainder taken from reference TRBV28 and TRBJ2-3, is DVKVTQSSRYLVKRTGEKVFLECVQDMDHENMFWYRQDPGLGLRLIYFSYDVKMKEKGDIPEGYSVSREKKERFSLILESASTNQTSMYLCASTPGGGPPDTQYFGPGTRLTVL.

The chain carries TRBV18 and TRBJ2-5; D perhaps matches TRBD1 (5 bases). Germline CDR1 reads KGHSH; CDR2 reads LQKENI. V lost 6 bases, J lost 2 bases, and 13 bases lay in between. This CDR3 is 14 amino acids long. CDR3 nucleotide sequence: TGTGCCAGCTCCCTCACAAAGGGGCAAGAGACCCAGTACTTC. Encoded protein: CASSLTKGQETQYF.

The gene calls are TRBV6-1 and TRBJ2-5; 9 bases fit TRBD1. The V gene's germline CDR1 is MNHNS and CDR2 SASEGT. The ends lost 4 bases at V and 5 bases at J; junction bases unmatched: 8. CDR3 length: 15 residues. The CDR3: CASSGWTGAGETQYF. The CDR3 DNA follows: TGTGCCAGCAGTGGATGGACAGGGGCTGGGGAGACCCAGTACTTC.

The chain combines TRBV5-1 with TRBJ2-1, with D perhaps matching TRBD1 (6 bases). V gave up 5 bases and J gave up 6 bases, with 6 bases separating them. Germline lookup yields CDR1 SGHRS and CDR2 YFSETQ. The CDR3 sequence is 11 residues long. The CDR3 spells CASRTGNEQFF. CDR3 bases: TGCGCCAGCAGGACAGGCAATGAGCAGTTCTTC.

The chain is built from TRBV6-1 and TRBJ1-4, with TRBD1 matching 9 bases. V lost 4 bases to trimming and J lost 4 bases; unmatched junction nucleotides: 4. This CDR3 has 15 residues. CDR1 and CDR2 from the germline V gene are MNHNS and SASEGT. CDR3 DNA sequence: TGTGCCAGCAGTGCTGGGACAGGGCTTAATGAAAAACTGTTTTTT. Encoded protein: CASSAGTGLNEKLFF.

This clone has only a few counts. This chain connects TRBV7-9 to TRBJ1-1, with D perhaps matching TRBD1 (6 bases). The CDR3 is made up of 17 amino acids. Trimming removed 1 base at V and 0 bases at J, with 15 bases between. The V gene's germline CDR1 is SEHNR and CDR2 FQNEAQ (reference sequence). The DNA for the CDR3 is TGTGCCAGCAGCTTAGGGGTAATGAGGACAGTGAACACTGAAGCTTTCTTT. This encodes CASSLGVMRTVNTEAFF.

This rearrangement joins TRBV6-1 to TRBJ1-1, with D possibly matching TRBD1 (6 bases). V lost 2 bases, J lost 1 base, and 8 bases lay in between. The CDR3 consists of 14 residues. Germline assignment: CDR1 MNHNS and CDR2 SASEGT. The CDR3 sequence: CASSEKTGNTEAFF. The CDR3 DNA reads TGTGCCAGCAGTGAAAAGACAGGGAACACTGAAGCTTTCTTT.

The chain carries TRBV20-1 and TRBJ1-5, with D uncertain. Deletions cut 7 bases from V and 9 bases from J, with 13 bases between. CDR3 length: 11 residues. Germline CDR1 is DFQATT and CDR2 is SNEGSKA (reference sequence). The CDR3 is CSGERVRPQHF. The CDR3, as DNA: TGCAGTGGCGAGAGGGTGAGGCCCCAGCATTTT.

The chain is built from TRBV18 and TRBJ1-5; D is possibly TRBD1 (5 bases). V was trimmed by 6 bases and J by 3 bases, leaving 15 bases between them. The CDR3 length is 15 residues. Germline V lookup: CDR1 KGHSH, CDR2 LQKENI. CDR3 DNA: TGTGCCAGCTCCTTAGGGGCTGGTTCCAATCAGCCCCAGCATTTT. It codes for CASSLGAGSNQPQHF.

The chain is built from TRBV7-9 and TRBJ1-1, with D possibly being TRBD1 (5 bases). The ends were cut back, 1 base at V and 5 bases at J, with 11 bases in the middle. Germline loops: CDR1 SEHNR, CDR2 FQNEAQ (reference sequence). The CDR3 is 14 amino acids. In DNA, the CDR3 is TGTGCCAGCAGCTTAGAAGCAGGGAGGACTGAAGCTTTCTTT. Protein sequence: CASSLEAGRTEAFF.

The chain joins TRBV7-8 to TRBJ2-2; 14 bases agree with TRBD2. Germline CDR1 and CDR2: SGHVS and FQNEAQ. CDR3 length: 18 residues. V dropped 1 base and J dropped 7; count of bases not matched to a gene: 8. The CDR3 loop is CASSLVRLAGGLGGELFF. The CDR3 nucleotides are TGTGCCAGCAGCTTAGTACGACTAGCGGGGGGGCTCGGCGGGGAGCTGTTTTTT.

The CDR3 region is CASSYSQAAGANVLTF. Written as DNA, the CDR3 is TGTGCCAGCAGTTACTCACAAGCGGCCGGGGCCAACGTCCTGACTTTC. The genes are TRBV6-5 and TRBJ2-6; possibly TRBD2 for D (5 bases). Germline V gene sequence: CDR1 MNHEY, CDR2 SVGAGI. V was cut by 0 bases and J by 4 bases, with 10 bases left in between. The CDR3 is 16 residues long.

The CDR3 nucleotides are TGTGCCAGCAGTGCGGGACAGGGGGAGGGCGGGGAGCTGTTTTTT. Its translation is CASSAGQGEGGELFF. This rearrangement joins TRBV6-1 to TRBJ2-2; TRBD1 matches at 11 bases. CDR3 size: 15 residues. Germline loops: CDR1 MNHNS, CDR2 SASEGT. V lost 4 bases to trimming and J lost 7 bases; unmatched junction nucleotides: 5.